These T cell receptor beta chains were read from a single sample in a study of T cells expressing NK-cell markers. TCRdb processed the 5' RACE reads again and assigns one entry to each CDR3 protein, with no DNA. The repertoire shows approximately 550,000 distinct CDR3 sequences; the top ten hold 3% to 4.5%. Sequenced input: blood T cells: a sorted CD56 or NKG2C T cell subset, CD4+ or CD8+ T cells, or bulk PBMC T cells (not recorded which). The source of these receptors is a young man in good health. Both conserved end residues are part of each CDR3.

CDR3 protein | J gene | V gene
CASSVATWDYGYTF | TRBJ1-2 | TRBV9
CASSRASSGNTIYF | TRBJ1-3 | TRBV3-1
CASGTPSGANVLTF | TRBJ2-6 | TRBV7-8
CSARTPLANEQFF | TRBJ2-1 | TRBV20-1
CASRRMLAESTDTQYF | TRBJ2-3 | TRBV4-3
CASGLATSREQFF | TRBJ2-1 | TRBV12-5
CASSKGQLAQTQYF | TRBJ2-5 | TRBV9
CASSARGASNQPQHF | TRBJ1-5 | TRBV12-3/TRBV12-4
CATSKTAGHRGRETQYF | TRBJ2-5 | TRBV24-1
CASSEAAGTSDTQYF | TRBJ2-3 | TRBV6-1
CASRSPGLDGNEQFF | TRBJ2-1 | TRBV7-6
CASSQDRWARGGDNEQFF | TRBJ2-1 | TRBV4-2
CASSYFFTGTSTDTQYF | TRBJ2-3 | TRBV6-5
CASSLWGGYTF | TRBJ1-2 | TRBV12-3/TRBV12-4
CATRGPGLAEKQFF | TRBJ2-1 | TRBV15
CASSWTRMGGTNTGELFF | TRBJ2-2 | TRBV5-1
CSARESPGLRNEQFF | TRBJ2-1 | TRBV20-1
CASSRGRGGPHLSGANVLTF | TRBJ2-6 | TRBV4-2
CASSPTTGYGYTF | TRBJ1-2 | TRBV14
CASSLELGTSGNEQFF | TRBJ2-1 | TRBV11-2
CATSRPTGNSGANVLTF | TRBJ2-6 | TRBV15
CASSQDRPGRVLYNEQFF | TRBJ2-1 | TRBV4-3
CASSPPASGSTDTQYF | TRBJ2-3 | TRBV18
CASCGAGGPQETQYF | TRBJ2-5 | TRBV7-2
CASSEPGGAYGYTF | TRBJ1-2 | TRBV6-1
CASSYSWRGSQPQHF | TRBJ1-5 | TRBV6-5
CASSEPGLAGSNEQFF | TRBJ2-1 | TRBV7-2
CASSLSTGGPTDTQYF | TRBJ2-3 | TRBV27
CASSYSGRLPNGETQYF | TRBJ2-5 | TRBV6-5
CATSDWRGANVEQFF | TRBJ2-1 | TRBV24-1
CASSPFYRSNTGELFF | TRBJ2-2 | TRBV4-1
CASTEGRLVNTIYF | TRBJ1-3 | TRBV6-1
CASSYEGVANEQFF | TRBJ2-1 | TRBV7-9
CASSLASTSRGEQFF | TRBJ2-1 | TRBV12-3/TRBV12-4
CASSQEMGEAQYF | TRBJ2-3 | TRBV4-2